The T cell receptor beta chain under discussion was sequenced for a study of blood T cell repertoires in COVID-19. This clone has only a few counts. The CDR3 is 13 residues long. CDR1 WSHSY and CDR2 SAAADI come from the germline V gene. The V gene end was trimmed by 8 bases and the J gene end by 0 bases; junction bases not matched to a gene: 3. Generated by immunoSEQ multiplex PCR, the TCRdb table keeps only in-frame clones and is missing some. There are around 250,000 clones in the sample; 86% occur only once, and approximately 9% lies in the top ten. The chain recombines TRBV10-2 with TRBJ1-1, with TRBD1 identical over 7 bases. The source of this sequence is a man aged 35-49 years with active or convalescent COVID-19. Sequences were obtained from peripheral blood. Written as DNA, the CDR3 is TGCGCCAGCGGACAGGCCTTGAACACTGAAGCTTTCTTT. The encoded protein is CASGQALNTEAFF.